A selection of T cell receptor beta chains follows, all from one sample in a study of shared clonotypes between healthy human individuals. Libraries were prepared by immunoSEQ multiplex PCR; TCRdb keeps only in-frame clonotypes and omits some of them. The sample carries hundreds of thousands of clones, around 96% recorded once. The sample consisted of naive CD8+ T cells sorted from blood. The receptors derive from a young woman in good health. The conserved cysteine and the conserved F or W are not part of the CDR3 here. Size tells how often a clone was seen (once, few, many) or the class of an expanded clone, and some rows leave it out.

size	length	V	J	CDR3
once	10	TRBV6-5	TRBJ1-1	ASSTGFSEAF
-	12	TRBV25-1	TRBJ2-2	ASSELSFPGELF
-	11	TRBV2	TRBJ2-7	ASSDRTSYEQY
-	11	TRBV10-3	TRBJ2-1	AISESNYNEQF
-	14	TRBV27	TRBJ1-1	ASSFLSGTGGVEAF
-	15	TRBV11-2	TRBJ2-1	ASSRKTGVTPINEQF
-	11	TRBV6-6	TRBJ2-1	ASSYVLGNEQF
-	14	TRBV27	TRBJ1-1	ASSLGQGAGDTEAF
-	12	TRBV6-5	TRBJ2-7	ASSPIGTGNEQY
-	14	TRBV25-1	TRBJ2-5	ASSEYDSGFQETQY
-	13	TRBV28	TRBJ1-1	ASSTPPTGNTEAF
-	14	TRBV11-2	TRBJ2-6	ASSSLRPSGANVLT
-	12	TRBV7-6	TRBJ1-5	ASSPYSGNQPQH
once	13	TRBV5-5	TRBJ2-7	ASSLPQGHYYEQY
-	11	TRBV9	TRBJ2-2	ASSVALTGELF
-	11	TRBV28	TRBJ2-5	ASSFPWVKTQY
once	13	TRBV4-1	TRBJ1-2	ASSYSLAAENGYT
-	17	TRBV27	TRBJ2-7	ASSPQASGRNFPGDEQY
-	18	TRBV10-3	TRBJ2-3	AISAKGVARGVLSADTQY
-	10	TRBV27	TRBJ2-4	ASRTAGNIQY
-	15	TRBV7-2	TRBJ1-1	ASSLALGQHQNTEAF
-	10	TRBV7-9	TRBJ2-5	ASTSGPETQY